The 5 T cell receptor beta chains below all came from one sample that was sequenced in a study of T cells in Graves' hyperthyroidism and ophthalmopathy. The CDR3 regions of TCR beta were amplified from RNA transcripts. HTBI primers were used for first-round RT-PCR of the TCR CDR3. TCRdb reanalysed the multiplex PCR reads using MiXCR and keeps one entry per CDR3 protein. The sample lists 700,000 or so distinct CDR3 sequences; around 17% were seen once. Input material: blood. The source of these receptors is a man aged 18 to 29 with Graves' hyperthyroidism.

This clonotype was seen more than once but under ten times. The rearrangement links TRBV7-2 to TRBJ1-4, with 9 bases that match TRBD1. The germline V gene has CDR1 SGHTA and CDR2 FQGNSA. The CDR3 is 16 residues long. V dropped 4 bases and J dropped 3; count of bases not matched to a gene: 6. The CDR3 DNA reads TGTGCCAGCAGCTCAGGGACAGGGCTGGCTAATGAAAAACTGTTTTTT. Its protein is CASSSGTGLANEKLFF. The complete variable domain, with remaining parts taken from reference TRBV7-2 and TRBJ1-4, reads GAGVSQSPSNKVTEKGKDVELRCDPISGHTALYWYRQSLGQGLEFLIYFQGNSAPDKSGLPSDRFSAERTGGSVSTLTIQRTQQEDSAVYLCASSSGTGLANEKLFFGSGTQLSVL.

The table lists this clonotype with a few counts. This chain joins TRBV6-6 and TRBJ2-1; the D gene is possibly TRBD2 (6 bases). CDR3 size: 16 residues. The V and J ends lost 0 bases and 5 bases respectively, with 14 bases between them. Germline-derived CDR1 and CDR2 are MNHNY and SVGAGI (reference sequence). The CDR3 loop reads CASSYSLAEGHNEQFF. The CDR3 DNA follows: TGTGCCAGCAGTTACTCTTTAGCGGAGGGGCACAATGAGCAGTTCTTC.

This clonotype was recorded at least ten times. The chain has TRBV2 and TRBJ1-6; 9 nucleotides agree with TRBD1. Per germline, CDR1 SNHLY and CDR2 FYNNEI. CDR3 length: 15 amino acids. The V and J ends lost 7 bases and 7 bases, in that order; junction bases with no gene match: 8. Here the CDR3 reads CASTSRDRVNSPLHF. As DNA, the CDR3 is TGTGCCAGCACCAGTCGGGACAGGGTCAATTCACCCCTCCACTTT.

V usage is TRBV11-2 and J usage is TRBJ2-6; D remains ambiguous. The germline V gene has CDR1 SGHAT and CDR2 FQNNGV. The V end was cut by 5 bases, the J end by 0 bases, with 5 bases between. This CDR3 is built from 14 residues. The CDR3 spells CASSQPSGANVLTF. The CDR3 bases are TGTGCCAGCAGCCAGCCCTCTGGGGCCAACGTCCTGACTTTC.

J is TRBJ2-7 and V is TRBV11-2; D is possibly TRBD1 (6 bases). Trimming shortened V by 4 bases and J by 5 bases, and 12 bases separated the two germline ends. The CDR3 runs 13 residues. Per germline, CDR1 SGHAT and CDR2 FQNNGV. The CDR3 DNA sequence: TGTGCCAGCAGCTCCACAGGGTCCCACGAGCAGTACTTC. Protein product: CASSSTGSHEQYF.